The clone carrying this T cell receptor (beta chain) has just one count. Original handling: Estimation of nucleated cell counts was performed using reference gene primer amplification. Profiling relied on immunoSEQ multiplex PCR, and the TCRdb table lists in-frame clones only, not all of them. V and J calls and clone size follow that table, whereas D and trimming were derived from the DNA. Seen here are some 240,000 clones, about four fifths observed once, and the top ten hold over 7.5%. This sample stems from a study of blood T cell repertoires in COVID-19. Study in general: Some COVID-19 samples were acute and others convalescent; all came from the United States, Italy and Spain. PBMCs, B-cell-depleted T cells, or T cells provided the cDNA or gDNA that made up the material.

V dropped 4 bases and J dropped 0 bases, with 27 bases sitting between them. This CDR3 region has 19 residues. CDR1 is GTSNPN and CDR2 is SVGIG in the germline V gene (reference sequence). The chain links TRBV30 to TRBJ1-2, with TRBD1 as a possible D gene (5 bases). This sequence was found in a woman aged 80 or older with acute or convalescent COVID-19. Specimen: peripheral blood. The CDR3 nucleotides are TGTGCCTGGACCCTGGGACCGGGGGTTGGAAGAGGGGCTAACTATGGCTACACCTTC. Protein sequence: CAWTLGPGVGRGANYGYTF.